The clone carrying this TCR beta chain was recorded at least ten times. Its antigen is unidentified. This sample was included in a study of CD8+CD57+ T cells in acquired aplastic anemia. Study-wide context: CD4+ and CD8+ cells, once sorted, gave DNA averaging around 3.4 ug. Points from the study as a whole: CD8+ Simpson's diversity in patients was not significantly different from that in controls.

The study profiled TCR beta VDJ and CDR3 using genomic DNA as template. One entry per CDR3 protein, called by TCRdb with MiXCR from the reads. The sample consists of around 200,000 distinct CDR3 sequences, roughly half of them appearing once. Patients chosen for sequencing had CD8+CD57+ cells that had expanded, as shown by flow cytometry. At the time of blood sampling, patients had not yet received any therapy. The sample taken for sequencing was sorted CD4+, CD8+, or CD8+CD57+ T cells (not recorded which) from PBMCs. The sequence derives from a human donor with aplastic anemia.

CDR3 nucleotide sequence: TGCGCCAGCAGCTTGGCCCCGGGAATCGCCTACAATGAGCAGTTCTTC. This codes for CASSLAPGIAYNEQFF. The rearrangement uses TRBV5-1 and TRBJ2-1; D perhaps matches TRBD2 (5 bases). The CDR3 covers 16 residues. Germline V gene lookup returns CDR1 SGHRS and CDR2 YFSETQ. Trimming pared 0 bases from V and 2 bases from J, leaving 12 bases between.